Sequencing of this T cell receptor (beta chain) was carried out in a study of response to subunit inactivated influenza vaccine. Trimming cost V 7 bases and J 8 bases, with 13 bases left between them. The CDR3 contains 12 residues. Germline CDR1 reads MNHNY; CDR2 reads SVGAGI (reference sequence). MiXCR, applied by TCRdb to the RT-PCR reads, yields one record per CDR3 protein. The sample holds under 850,000 distinct CDR3 sequences, roughly 18% seen once. This clonotype showed up just a few times. This TCR was recovered from a man aged 45 to 65 who received an inactivated influenza vaccine. Here the sequenced sample was PBMCs from blood, taken 5 days after vaccination. The V and J genes are TRBV6-6 and TRBJ2-3; D gene unclear. The DNA for the CDR3 is TGTGCCAGCACGACGGCGATGGGTACGCAGTATTTT. This gives the protein CASTTAMGTQYF.